Below, 6 T cell receptor beta chains from the same sample are listed, as sequenced in a study of blood T cell repertoires in COVID-19. Repertoires were generated with immunoSEQ multiplex PCR, while TCRdb's copy carries only in-frame clones and drops some. The data show approximately 290,000 clones, with about 90% seen just once and around 2.1% held by the top ten. Sequencing used peripheral blood. These receptors were collected from a man aged 18 to 30 with active or convalescent COVID-19.

The rearrangement links TRBV7-2 to TRBJ2-7, with 10 bases lining up with TRBD2. Germline V lookup: CDR1 SGHTA, CDR2 FQGNSA. This CDR3 spans 14 amino acids. Trimming took 4 bases from V and 4 from J; bases not matched to a gene: 4. This CDR3 reads CASSSIAGGYEQYF. For the CDR3, the DNA is TGTGCCAGCAGCTCCATAGCGGGGGGTTACGAGCAGTACTTC.

The chain combines TRBV10-1 with TRBJ2-7; D is unclear. The CDR3 loop spans 13 amino acids. The V end lost 3 bases, the J end lost 1 base, and 7 bases lay between the germline ends. Germline CDR1 is WNHNN and CDR2 is SYGVQD (reference sequence). CDR3 in DNA: TGCGCCAGCAGTGAATCAGTTTCCTACGAGCAGTACTTC. Translated, it gives CASSESVSYEQYF.

This rearrangement joins TRBV11-2 to TRBJ2-1; D remains unclear. Germline V lookup: CDR1 SGHAT, CDR2 FQNNGV. CDR3 length: 12 amino acids. Trimming left V 1 base short and J 13 bases short, with 11 bases between. This CDR3 reads CASSLVGVPQFF. The CDR3 nucleotides read TGTGCCAGCAGCTTAGTCGGTGTTCCTCAGTTCTTC.

V gene TRBV29-1 combines with J gene TRBJ1-2; 8 nucleotides align to TRBD1. Germline CDR1 reads SQVTM; CDR2 reads ANQGSEA. J gave up 3 bases and V 3 bases, and 3 bases lay outside the gene matches. The CDR3 consists of 13 residues. CDR3 loop: CSVEDRAHYGYTF. DNA of the CDR3: TGCAGCGTTGAGGACAGGGCCCACTATGGCTACACCTTC.

The J gene is TRBJ1-1, the V gene TRBV5-1, with 7 positions matching TRBD1. Looked up from germline, CDR1 is SGHRS and CDR2 is YFSETQ. The J segment lost 9 bases and the V segment lost 0 bases, leaving 8 bases of the junction unmatched. The CDR3 loop spans 14 amino acids. In DNA form, the CDR3 reads TGCGCCAGCAGCTTGGACCGCCAGGGGGATCAAGCTTTCTTT. It specifies CASSLDRQGDQAFF.

The chain combines TRBV12-3 or TRBV12-4 with TRBJ1-2; possible D gene TRBD1, 6 bases. The germline V and J ends were trimmed by 8 bases and 2 bases, with 12 bases remaining between them. This CDR3 comprises 13 residues. The chain's CDR3 is CASGQGINYGYTF. CDR3 nucleotides: TGTGCCAGCGGGCAGGGGATCAACTATGGCTACACCTTC.